One and the same sample provided the 18 T cell receptor beta chains below, sequenced in a study of shared clonotypes between healthy human individuals. Measured with immunoSEQ multiplex PCR; TCRdb has only the in-frame clones, and not every one. This table has 850,000 to 1,200,000 clones, under 80% appearing once. The sequenced sample was memory CD4+ T cells sorted from blood. The subset denotes: CD45RA-negative fraction. Source of these receptors: a man between 18 and 29 years old in good health.

The DNA for the CDR3 is TGTGCCAGCAGCCGTACGGCCCCCGAGACCCAGTACTTC. It is translated as CASSRTAPETQYF. The chain couples TRBV11-3 to TRBJ2-5; D is ambiguous. Germline V gene lookup returns CDR1 SGHNT and CDR2 YENEEA. The V gene lost 5 bases and the J gene lost 5 bases, with 12 bases spanning the gap. CDR3 size: 13 residues.

The chain links TRBV2 to TRBJ2-6; TRBD2 matches 13 bases. From germline, CDR1 is SNHLY and CDR2 FYNNEI. V dropped 6 bases and J dropped 0; count of bases not matched to a gene: 2. There are 17 residues in the CDR3. The CDR3 DNA is TGTGCCAGCAGGGGACTAGCGGGATTCTCTGGGGCCAACGTCCTGACTTTC. Its protein is CASRGLAGFSGANVLTF. Full variable domain (missing parts from reference TRBV2 and TRBJ2-6): EPEVTQTPSHQVTQMGQEVILRCVPISNHLYFYWYRQILGQKVEFLVSFYNNEISEKSEIFDDQFSVERPDGSNFTLKIRSTKLEDSAMYFCASRGLAGFSGANVLTFGAGSRLTVL.

The chain employs TRBV2 and TRBJ2-2, with TRBD1 identical over 7 bases. The CDR3 runs 14 residues. V shed 6 bases and J 6 bases; nucleotides not matched to a gene: 7. The germline V gene encodes CDR1 SNHLY and CDR2 FYNNEI. The CDR3 DNA is TGTGCCAGCAGACTTTTGACAGGGCCCGGGGAGCTGTTTTTT. Translated, it gives CASRLLTGPGELFF.

This clone was seen a single time. The J gene is TRBJ1-2, the V gene TRBV5-4, with TRBD1 matching 9 bases. This CDR3 spans 14 amino acids. CDR1 and CDR2 (germline): SGHNT, YYREEE (reference sequence). Germline trimming cut 9 bases from V and 3 bases from J; bases unmatched to any gene: 9. The CDR3 sequence is CATSTGGGYYGYTF. In DNA form, the CDR3 reads TGTGCCACCTCGACAGGGGGTGGTTACTATGGCTACACCTTC.

The J gene is TRBJ2-2, the V gene TRBV7-2; D not resolved. The CDR3 length is 14 residues. Looked up from germline, CDR1 is SGHTA and CDR2 is FQGNSA. The V and J ends lost 1 base and 7 bases respectively, with 10 bases between them. CDR3 sequence: CASSLVVVGGELFF. The CDR3 coding sequence is TGTGCCAGCAGCTTAGTAGTTGTCGGCGGGGAGCTGTTTTTT.

This clone occurred once. The chain couples TRBV5-1 to TRBJ2-2, with unresolved D. CDR1 and CDR2 from the germline V gene are SGHRS and YFSETQ. V lost 6 bases and J 1 base, leaving 10 bases between the germline ends. CDR3 length: 14 residues. The CDR3 sequence: CASKMSGNTGELFF. CDR3 nucleotides: TGCGCCAGCAAAATGTCGGGGAACACCGGGGAGCTGTTTTTT.

This clone was detected once. The chain employs TRBV5-4 and TRBJ2-5; D may be TRBD1 (5 bases). The CDR3 is 13 amino acids. Germline CDR1 is SGHNT and CDR2 is YYREEE (reference sequence). V was clipped by 1 base and J by 4 bases, with 8 bases between them. CDR3 in amino acids: CASSLKGPETQYF. CDR3 in DNA: TGTGCCAGCAGCTTGAAGGGGCCAGAGACCCAGTACTTC.

The chain has TRBV9 and TRBJ2-4, with D maybe TRBD2 (6 bases). Trimming removed 7 bases from V and 6 bases from J, with 14 bases in between. The CDR3 loop spans 13 amino acids. Germline V lookup: CDR1 SGDLS, CDR2 YYNGEE. The CDR3 is CASGDSAGNIQYF. CDR3 sequence (DNA): TGTGCCAGCGGGGACTCCGCGGGAAACATTCAGTACTTC.

V and J are TRBV10-3 and TRBJ2-7; the match to TRBD1 covers 7 bases. The CDR3 runs to 13 residues. Germline values: CDR1 ENHRY, CDR2 SYGVKD. The V segment lost 8 bases and the J segment 3 bases; nucleotides outside the gene matches: 7. CDR3 nucleotides: TGTGCCATCGGGACAGCTGTTCTCTACGAGCAGTACTTC. Protein: CAIGTAVLYEQYF.

On this clone itself: This same CDR3 is encoded by further DNA sequences in the sample. The chain links TRBV7-2 to TRBJ2-2; D may be TRBD2 (6 bases). V lost 1 base and J 6 bases, leaving 6 bases between the germline ends. Germline V lookup: CDR1 SGHTA, CDR2 FQGNSA. The CDR3 has 13 amino acids. The CDR3 coding sequence is TGTGCCAGCAGCTTAGGCGGGGCCGGGGAGCTGTTTTTT. Amino acids: CASSLGGAGELFF.

The chain has TRBV7-2 and TRBJ2-7; 10 positions match TRBD1. The CDR3 length is 12 residues. With V trimmed by 6 bases and J by 6 bases, 2 bases remained unmatched. From germline, CDR1 is SGHTA and CDR2 FQGNSA. Here the CDR3 DNA reads TGTGCCAGCAGTCGGGACAGGGGCGAGCAGTACTTC. It specifies CASSRDRGEQYF.

The chain carries TRBV5-4 and TRBJ2-5, with a possible D match to TRBD2 (7 bases). V lost 7 bases and J lost 2, with 24 bases in between. The germline V gene encodes CDR1 SGHNT and CDR2 YYREEE (reference sequence). This CDR3 has 17 amino acids. The CDR3 protein is CASGGGMGGNIQETQYF. The CDR3 DNA sequence: TGTGCCAGCGGCGGGGGTATGGGGGGCAATATTCAAGAGACCCAGTACTTC. Based on the CDR3 plus reference TRBV5-4 and TRBJ2-5, the full variable domain is ETGVTQSPTHLIKTRGQQVTLRCSSQSGHNTVSWYQQALGQGPQFIFQYYREEENGRGNFPPRFSGLQFPNYSSELNVNALELDDSALYLCASGGGMGGNIQETQYFGPGTRLLVL.

The chain employs TRBV9 and TRBJ1-1, with 9 bases fitting TRBD1. The CDR3 is 16 amino acids. V dropped 0 bases and J dropped 4; count of bases not matched to a gene: 7. From germline, CDR1 is SGDLS and CDR2 YYNGEE. The CDR3 nucleotides read TGTGCCAGCAGCGTAGGAACAGGGGGCGCATTCACTGAAGCTTTCTTT. Translating it yields CASSVGTGGAFTEAFF.

This clone was recorded a few times. The rearrangement joins TRBV5-6 to TRBJ1-3, with 8 bases that match TRBD1. The CDR3 loop spans 18 amino acids. Looked up from germline, CDR1 is SGHDT and CDR2 is YYEEEE. Trimming cost V 3 bases and J 0 bases; bases outside gene matches: 11. CDR3 residues: CASSSARDRSRSGNTIYF. The CDR3 region has the DNA TGTGCCAGCAGCTCCGCCCGGGACAGGTCCCGCTCTGGAAACACCATATATTTT.

This chain connects TRBV18 to TRBJ1-5; TRBD1 matches 9 bases. Germline-derived CDR1 and CDR2 are KGHSH and LQKENI. The CDR3 covers 14 residues. V was clipped by 4 bases and J by 5 bases; unmatched bases: 3. CDR3 sequence: CASSLRDRDQPQHF. The CDR3 DNA follows: TGTGCCAGCTCACTACGGGACAGGGATCAGCCCCAGCATTTT.

The chain couples TRBV7-9 to TRBJ1-3, with D tentatively TRBD1 (6 bases). CDR1 SEHNR and CDR2 FQNEAQ come from the germline V gene (reference sequence). The CDR3 contains 16 residues. V was shortened by 4 bases and J by 4 bases, with 17 bases between the two germline ends. CDR3 nucleotides: TGTGCCAGCAGCTCCCGGACAGAGGAGGGAGGAAACACCATATATTTT. It yields the protein CASSSRTEEGGNTIYF.

The V call is TRBV5-5, the J call TRBJ2-2, with 8 bases identical to TRBD1. This CDR3 spans 14 amino acids. The V gene end was trimmed by 4 bases and the J gene end by 4 bases; junction bases not matched to a gene: 3. The germline gives CDR1 SGHKS, CDR2 YYEKEE (reference sequence). CDR3 sequence reads: CASSAGQATGELFF. CDR3 DNA sequence: TGTGCCAGCAGCGCGGGACAGGCCACCGGGGAGCTGTTTTTT. Based on the CDR3 plus reference TRBV5-5 and TRBJ2-2, the full variable domain is DAGVTQSPTHLIKTRGQQVTLRCSPISGHKSVSWYQQVLGQGPQFIFQYYEKEERGRGNFPDRFSARQFPNYSSELNVNALLLGDSALYLCASSAGQATGELFFGEGSRLTVL.

The chain couples TRBV30 to TRBJ2-1, with D possibly called TRBD1 or TRBD2 (6 bases each). The length of the CDR3 is 14 residues. Between the trimmed V and J ends, which lost 2 bases and 4 bases, there was a span of 12 bases. Germline CDR1 is GTSNPN and CDR2 is SVGIG (reference sequence). The CDR3 bases are TGTGCCTGGAGTAAGGGGGGCCAATACAATGAGCAGTTCTTC. It yields the protein CAWSKGGQYNEQFF.